The following is a TCR beta chain sequence with its context. Its antigen is unknown. The data belong to a study of OX40 agonist ivuxolimab in advanced cancers. Overall study: The diagnoses of dose-escalation patients were hepatocellular carcinoma, melanoma, renal cell or head and neck cancer. Therapy given before enrollment (anti-PD-1, anti-PD-L1 or anti-CTLA-4) was allowed, and 40% to 45% had some. Study-wide points: Expanded clones were, on average, more numerous in CD8+ T cells than in CD4+. Clonal expansion was seen in CD4+ and CD8+ blood T cells by week 6 at 0.1 to 3.0 mg/kg.

The CDR3 is 14 amino acids. CDR1 MNHEY and CDR2 SVGAGI come from the germline V gene. V was cut by 4 bases and J by 5 bases, with 14 bases left in between. TCRdb keeps only in-frame clones here, not all; method: immunoSEQ multiplex PCR. In the table there are about 46,000 clones, about 89% of which are singletons. The sample consisted of CD4+ or CD8+ T cells sorted from blood, taken in a trial of the OX40 agonist ivuxolimab. The V and J genes are TRBV6-5 and TRBJ2-5, with D maybe TRBD2 (6 bases). This clonotype was sampled from an adult with an advanced solid tumor such as melanoma, head and neck, liver or kidney cancer. Written as DNA, the CDR3 is TGTGCCAGCAGTTTCGGAGGGGCTGGGGAGACCCAGTACTTC. It codes for CASSFGGAGETQYF.